A single sample gave rise to the 29 T cell receptor beta chains below, sequenced in a study of blood T cell repertoires in COVID-19. Profiling relied on immunoSEQ multiplex PCR, and the TCRdb table lists in-frame clones only, not all of them. There are 150,000 or so clones in the sample; approximately 80% occur only once, and around 7.2% lies in the top ten. The sample consisted of peripheral blood. These receptors originate from a woman in her 50s in a cohort sampled during active or convalescent COVID-19.

This chain links TRBV6-5 with TRBJ1-6; D remains unclear. CDR1 and CDR2 (germline): MNHEY, SVGAGI. The CDR3 is made up of 14 amino acids. The V gene lost 1 base and the J gene lost 5 bases, with 6 bases spanning the gap. CDR3 coding DNA: TGTGCCAGCAGTTACTTGAGGAATAATTCACCCCTCCACTTT. It translates to CASSYLRNNSPLHF.

The rearrangement links TRBV5-8 to TRBJ1-3, with 10 bases lining up with TRBD1. This CDR3 comprises 17 residues. The J segment lost 2 bases and the V segment lost 4 bases, leaving 9 bases of the junction unmatched. Germline-derived CDR1 and CDR2 are SGHTS and YDEGEE. This CDR3 is CASSTPGQGLTGNTIYF. The CDR3 bases are TGTGCCAGCAGCACACCGGGACAGGGGTTAACTGGAAACACCATATATTTT.

V usage is TRBV19 and J usage is TRBJ2-1, with TRBD2 identical over 11 bases. Germline-derived CDR1 and CDR2 are LNHDA and SQIVND (reference sequence). Losses at the gene ends were 5 bases for V and 7 bases for J; bases not matched to a gene: 7. This CDR3 comprises 15 residues. This chain's CDR3 is CASSRLSGGANEQFF. The CDR3 DNA is TGTGCCAGTAGTCGACTTAGCGGGGGGGCGAATGAGCAGTTCTTC.

This clone has only one observation. The chain employs TRBV7-9 and TRBJ1-2; TRBD1 agrees at 9 bases. The V segment lost 4 bases and the J segment 3 bases; nucleotides outside the gene matches: 3. Germline V CDR1 and CDR2: SEHNR, FQNEAQ (reference sequence). This CDR3 region has 14 residues. The CDR3 here is CASSSGTGYYGYTF. CDR3 nucleotides: TGTGCCAGCAGCTCAGGGACAGGGTACTATGGCTACACCTTC. Looking up the rest from reference TRBV7-9 and TRBJ1-2 gives the full variable domain: DTGVSQNPRHKITKRGQNVTFRCDPISEHNRLYWYRQTLGQGPEFLTYFQNEAQLEKSRLLSDRFSAERPKGSFSTLEIQRTEQGDSAMYLCASSSGTGYYGYTFGSGTRLTVV.

The rearrangement uses TRBV30 and TRBJ1-1, with a weak D call TRBD1 (5 bases). Germline lookup yields CDR1 GTSNPN and CDR2 SVGIG (reference sequence). Trimming cost V 1 base and J 0 bases, with 6 bases left between them. The CDR3 consists of 13 residues. CDR3 nucleotides: TGTGCCTGGAGTGGACAGCTGAACACTGAAGCTTTCTTT. It encodes CAWSGQLNTEAFF.

The chain has TRBV30 and TRBJ1-2; 12 bases align to TRBD1. The CDR3 runs to 15 residues. Germline CDR1 reads GTSNPN; CDR2 reads SVGIG (reference sequence). The J segment lost 7 bases and the V segment lost 5 bases, leaving 11 bases of the junction unmatched. For the CDR3, the DNA is TGTGCCTGGGTACCCCGGGACAGGGGGCGTGTTGGCTACACCTTC. Its protein is CAWVPRDRGRVGYTF.

The rearrangement joins TRBV5-1 to TRBJ2-3; 7 bases agree with TRBD1. The trim removed 0 bases at V and 4 bases at J, leaving 5 bases unmatched. The CDR3 sequence is 15 residues long. CDR1 and CDR2 from the germline V gene are SGHRS and YFSETQ. Here the CDR3 reads CASSLGQGVPDTQYF. The CDR3, as DNA: TGCGCCAGCAGCTTGGGACAGGGCGTCCCAGATACGCAGTATTTT.

This chain links TRBV7-9 with TRBJ1-5; possible D gene TRBD1, 5 bases. This CDR3 comprises 13 residues. Germline CDR1 reads SEHNR; CDR2 reads FQNEAQ (reference sequence). The germline V and J ends were trimmed by 3 bases and 3 bases, with 6 bases remaining between them. Here the CDR3 reads CASSLTVNQPQHF. As DNA, the CDR3 is TGTGCCAGCAGCTTGACAGTCAATCAGCCCCAGCATTTT.

The chain joins TRBV4-1 to TRBJ2-3; tentatively, D is TRBD2 (5 bases). The CDR3 consists of 16 residues. CDR1 and CDR2 from the germline V gene are MGHRA and YSYEKL. Trimming cost V 4 bases and J 4 bases, with 18 bases left between them. The CDR3 bases are TGCGCCAGCAGCCCAACTAGTTCGCTAAGTCCAGATACGCAGTATTTT. This encodes CASSPTSSLSPDTQYF.

The CDR3, as DNA: TGTGCCAGCCCGGGGGGCCGCACAGATACGCAGTATTTT. Its translation: CASPGGRTDTQYF. The chain joins TRBV6-5 to TRBJ2-3, with D possibly TRBD2 on 7 matching bases. This CDR3 region has 13 residues. Trimming removed 8 bases from V and 1 base from J, with 10 bases in between. CDR1 is MNHEY, CDR2 SVGAGI, per germline.

The V and J genes are TRBV30 and TRBJ2-5; maybe TRBD2 (5 bases). There are 14 residues in the CDR3. V lost 0 bases to trimming and J lost 2 bases, with 10 bases between them. Germline V gives CDR1 GTSNPN, CDR2 SVGIG (reference sequence). CDR3 nucleotide sequence: TGTGCCTGGAGTGTGGGGAGTGGGCAAGAGACCCAGTACTTC. It is translated as CAWSVGSGQETQYF.

The V and J genes are TRBV10-3 and TRBJ1-5; D is unresolved. With 0 bases removed from V and 0 bases from J, the gap between germline ends came to 15 bases. CDR1 ENHRY and CDR2 SYGVKD come from the germline V gene. The CDR3 spans 18 residues. CDR3 sequence reads: CAISESAGMSNSNQPQHF. In nucleotides, the CDR3 is TGTGCCATCAGTGAGTCCGCGGGGATGAGTAATAGCAATCAGCCCCAGCATTTT.

The chain joins TRBV7-9 to TRBJ1-4; 7 bases fit TRBD1. The CDR3 is made up of 14 amino acids. Germline assignment: CDR1 SEHNR and CDR2 FQNEAQ (reference sequence). J lost 6 bases, V lost 0 bases, and 1 base had no gene match. CDR3 DNA sequence: TGTGCCAGCAGCTTAGCCCAGGGGGATGAAAAACTGTTTTTT. Its translation is CASSLAQGDEKLFF. Supplemented by reference TRBV7-9 and TRBJ1-4, the full variable domain reads DTGVSQNPRHKITKRGQNVTFRCDPISEHNRLYWYRQTLGQGPEFLTYFQNEAQLEKSRLLSDRFSAERPKGSFSTLEIQRTEQGDSAMYLCASSLAQGDEKLFFGSGTQLSVL.

The rearrangement joins TRBV2 to TRBJ1-2; D perhaps matches TRBD1 (6 bases). The CDR3 is made up of 12 amino acids. From germline, CDR1 is SNHLY and CDR2 FYNNEI. The V end was cut by 4 bases, the J end by 9 bases, with 12 bases between. CDR3 sequence: CASSVTGQSYTF. CDR3 in DNA: TGTGCCAGCAGTGTCACGGGACAAAGCTACACCTTC.

The V call is TRBV2, the J call TRBJ1-6; 8 bases fit TRBD1. CDR1 is SNHLY and CDR2 is FYNNEI in the germline V gene. The ends lost 6 bases at V and 3 bases at J; junction bases unmatched: 7. This CDR3 is 16 amino acids long. The CDR3 reads CASSKDRANYNSPLHF. The DNA of the CDR3 is TGTGCCAGCAGCAAGGACAGGGCCAACTATAATTCACCCCTCCACTTT.

This clone was seen a few times. This chain links TRBV24-1 with TRBJ1-1; 8 bases fit TRBD1. CDR1 and CDR2 (germline): KGHDR, SFDVKD. CDR3 length: 14 amino acids. V lost 4 bases, J lost 11 bases, and 11 bases stayed unmatched. This CDR3 reads CATSDPGTGSPAFF. CDR3 DNA: TGTGCCACCAGTGACCCCGGGACAGGCTCGCCCGCTTTCTTT.

This chain links TRBV6-5 with TRBJ1-5; tentative D call: TRBD1 (5 bases). This CDR3 has 13 amino acids. The V and J ends lost 7 bases and 5 bases respectively, with 12 bases between them. Germline assignment: CDR1 MNHEY and CDR2 SVGAGI. The CDR3 DNA is TGTGCCAGCACCTCAGGGTATGATCAGCCCCAGCATTTT. This translates into CASTSGYDQPQHF.

The V gene is TRBV18, the J gene TRBJ2-5; 12 nucleotides agree with TRBD1. Germline V gene lookup returns CDR1 KGHSH and CDR2 LQKENI. V gave up 0 bases and J gave up 4 bases; unmatched junction bases: 3. The CDR3 has 16 amino acids. CDR3 amino acids: CASSPPRDRGPETQYF. CDR3 nucleotides: TGTGCCAGCTCACCACCGAGGGACAGGGGGCCAGAGACCCAGTACTTC.

The chain recombines TRBV19 with TRBJ1-1, with D uncertain. Trimming left V 6 bases short and J 2 bases short, with 7 bases between. The CDR3 sequence is 12 residues long. Germline CDR1 LNHDA, CDR2 SQIVND (reference sequence). The CDR3 region has the DNA TGTGCCAGTAGAGACATAAACACTGAAGCTTTCTTT. This gives the protein CASRDINTEAFF.

This clone was counted at least ten times. The rearrangement joins TRBV19 to TRBJ1-2; 8 nucleotides align to TRBD1. This CDR3 is built from 12 residues. Germline CDR1 and CDR2: LNHDA and SQIVND (reference sequence). After removal of 8 bases from V and 8 bases from J, the junction contained 7 bases not matched to a gene. CDR3 in DNA: TGTGCCAGTCAGGGGGCGTCGAGAGGCTACACCTTC. Translation: CASQGASRGYTF. The full variable domain, its missing parts supplied by reference TRBV19 and TRBJ1-2, is DGGITQSPKYLFRKEGQNVTLSCEQNLNHDAMYWYRQDPGQGLRLIYYSQIVNDFQKGDIAEGYSVSREKKESFPLTVTSAQKNPTAFYLCASQGASRGYTFGSGTRLTVV.

This clone was detected only a few times. This sequence joins TRBV29-1 and TRBJ1-2; weak D call: TRBD1 (5 bases). The CDR3 spans 12 residues. With 1 base removed from V and 3 bases from J, the gap between germline ends came to 6 bases. Per the germline V gene, CDR1 is SQVTM and CDR2 is ANQGSEA. The CDR3 DNA follows: TGCAGCGTTGAAGCCAGGGACTATGGCTACACCTTC. Translation gives CSVEARDYGYTF. Full variable domain (outside the CDR3, taken from reference TRBV29-1 and TRBJ1-2): SAVISQKPSRDICQRGTSLTIQCQVDSQVTMMFWYRQQPGQSLTLIATANQGSEATYESGFVIDKFPISRPNLTFSTLTVSNMSPEDSSIYLCSVEARDYGYTFGSGTRLTVV.

The gene calls are TRBV2 and TRBJ1-6; D remains ambiguous. CDR1 and CDR2 (germline): SNHLY, FYNNEI. This CDR3 has 11 amino acids. The V end was cut by 6 bases, the J end by 8 bases, with 5 bases between. CDR3 sequence reads: CASSADSPLHF. The CDR3 DNA follows: TGTGCCAGCAGCGCGGATTCACCCCTCCACTTT.

This clone occurred a few times. The rearrangement links TRBV7-8 to TRBJ2-7; 9 bases align to TRBD1. Germline CDR1 SGHVS, CDR2 FQNEAQ. V dropped 5 bases and J dropped 0; count of bases not matched to a gene: 8. There are 16 residues in the CDR3. The CDR3 is CASSPRRGQGSYEQYF. The CDR3 nucleotides are TGTGCCAGCAGCCCTAGAAGGGGACAGGGCTCCTACGAGCAGTACTTC.

The rearrangement links TRBV3-1 (or the pseudogene TRBV3-2) to TRBJ2-2, with 8 nucleotides matching TRBD2. This CDR3 has 16 amino acids. The junction had 7 bases not matched to a gene; V was cut back by 3 bases and J by 4 bases. Germline V gene lookup returns CDR1 LGHDT and CDR2 YNNKEL (reference sequence). CDR3: CASSHPTSAFTGELFF. For the CDR3, the DNA is TGTGCCAGCAGCCATCCGACTAGCGCCTTCACCGGGGAGCTGTTTTTT.

V usage is TRBV4-3 and J usage is TRBJ2-7; D is perhaps TRBD2 (6 bases). The germline CDR1 and CDR2 sequences are LGHNA and YSLEER. The CDR3 length is 15 residues. V lost 0 bases and J lost 2, with 11 bases in between. CDR3 sequence reads: CASSQEGGTPYEQYF. CDR3 DNA: TGCGCCAGCAGCCAAGAAGGCGGGACCCCCTACGAGCAGTACTTC.

V usage is TRBV10-3 and J usage is TRBJ1-2; 7 nucleotides line up with TRBD1. This CDR3 region has 15 residues. The germline gives CDR1 ENHRY, CDR2 SYGVKD. Trimming cost V 3 bases and J 0 bases; bases outside gene matches: 4. As DNA, the CDR3 is TGTGCCATCAGTGACGACAGGGAGACTAACTATGGCTACACCTTC. Translating it yields CAISDDRETNYGYTF.

The rearrangement uses TRBV6-2 or TRBV6-3 and TRBJ1-5, with D maybe TRBD1 (6 bases). The germline V gene has CDR1 MNHEY and CDR2 SVGEGT. The germline V and J ends were trimmed by 2 bases and 3 bases, with 14 bases remaining between them. This CDR3 is built from 16 residues. The CDR3 is CASSYPPDRNNQPQHF. The DNA for the CDR3 is TGTGCCAGCAGTTACCCCCCCGACAGGAACAATCAGCCCCAGCATTTT.

The chain employs TRBV7-9 and TRBJ1-6, with TRBD1 matching over 11 bases. In germline, CDR1 is SEHNR, CDR2 FQNEAQ (reference sequence). This CDR3 is 16 amino acids long. V trimming: 5 bases; J trimming: 9 bases; junction bases outside the gene matches: 9. The CDR3 coding sequence is TGTGCCAGCAGCCGGACAGGGGGCCGCATGTTTTCACCCCTCCACTTT. Amino acids: CASSRTGGRMFSPLHF. Full variable domain (outside the CDR3, taken from reference TRBV7-9 and TRBJ1-6): DTGVSQNPRHKITKRGQNVTFRCDPISEHNRLYWYRQTLGQGPEFLTYFQNEAQLEKSRLLSDRFSAERPKGSFSTLEIQRTEQGDSAMYLCASSRTGGRMFSPLHFGNGTRLTVT.

This clone appeared a few times. The rearrangement uses TRBV24-1 and TRBJ1-2, with unresolved D. CDR1 is KGHDR and CDR2 is SFDVKD in the germline V gene. V lost 4 bases and J 5 bases, leaving 13 bases between the germline ends. The CDR3 length is 14 residues. DNA for the CDR3: TGTGCCACCAGTGACTCTACTATGGTATATGGCTACACCTTC. It specifies CATSDSTMVYGYTF.